The 13 T cell receptor beta chains presented below share a single source sample, sequenced in a study of T cell repertoires in cytomegalovirus infection. TCRdb passed the reads through MiXCR, listing each CDR3 protein once. The table lists around 800,000 distinct CDR3 sequences, about 30% of them singletons. Their specific antigens are unknown. The sequenced sample was cultured CD8+ T cells from PBMCs, obtained from culture after CMV antigen stimulation. The origin of the receptors is a human donor in good health (CMV status not recorded). Some clones in this sample may be carry-over from other donors' samples.

This clonotype showed up just a few times. V and J are TRBV6-2 or TRBV6-3 and TRBJ2-7, with TRBD2 as a possible D gene (7 bases). CDR3 length equals 13 residues. Germline loops: CDR1 MNHEY, CDR2 SVGEGT. V lost 5 bases and J lost 5, with 13 bases in between. The CDR3, as DNA: TGTGCCAGCAGTCTCGGGGGGCTGGACGAGCAGTACGTC. This sequence encodes CASSLGGLDEQYV.

This clonotype was counted a few times. The genes are TRBV7-9 and TRBJ1-2, with no clear D. From germline, CDR1 is SEHNR and CDR2 FQNEAQ (reference sequence). The CDR3 is 14 amino acids. Trimming removed 5 bases at V and 5 bases at J, with 15 bases between. The chain's CDR3 is CASSANSVGYGYTF. CDR3 nucleotides: TGTGCCAGCAGCGCGAACTCGGTAGGGTATGGCTACACCTTC.

A note on this clonotype: Likely a read error: the CDR3 ends without its conserved phenylalanine or tryptophan. CDR3 nucleotide sequence: TGTGCCAGCATAGCAGACAATCAGCCCCAGCATTTA. The encoded protein is CASIADNQPQHL. The genes are TRBV12-3 or TRBV12-4 and TRBJ1-5; no firm D call. The CDR3 totals 12 residues. The V and J ends lost 7 bases and 3 bases respectively, with 7 bases between them.

This clonotype was counted ten times or more. The CDR3 protein is CASSETTSSGDEQFF. For the CDR3, the DNA is TGTGCCAGCAGCGAAACAACGTCTAGCGGCGATGAGCAGTTCTTC. The V and J genes are TRBV7-9 and TRBJ2-1; 7 positions match TRBD2. CDR1 and CDR2 (germline): SEHNR, FQNEAQ (reference sequence). Trimming at V came to 5 bases and at J to 8 bases, leaving 12 bases not matched to a gene. This CDR3 is built from 15 residues.

For this clonotype: Its ends do not fully match the called genes, so a read error is possible. The chain couples TRBV7-2 to TRBJ1-2, with unresolved D. Looked up from germline, CDR1 is SGHTA and CDR2 is FQGNSA. The CDR3 consists of 9 residues. CDR3 loop: CASSPPISF. CDR3 nucleotides: TGTGCCAGCAGCCCCCCCATCTCCTTC.

This clonotype was observed many times. The V and J genes are TRBV7-2 and TRBJ2-1, with D uncertain. Between the trimmed V and J ends, which lost 8 bases and 7 bases, there was a span of 6 bases. Per germline, CDR1 SGHTA and CDR2 FQGNSA. This CDR3 is built from 10 residues. This CDR3 reads CASEGNEQFF. Here the CDR3 DNA reads TGTGCCAGCGAAGGGAATGAGCAGTTCTTC.

There are many counts of this clonotype. The DNA is left out, because the CDR3 cannot be placed on it with certainty; the CDR3 is given as TCRdb lists it. The rearrangement uses TRBV28 and TRBJ2-3; TRBD2, the table's D call, was not compared with the DNA. Germline CDR1 reads MDHEN; CDR2 reads SYDVKM. Inclusive of both ends, the CDR3 amounts to 14 amino acids. CDR3 in amino acids: CASSFLAGTDTQYF.

The chain joins TRBV7-6 to TRBJ2-2; D perhaps matches TRBD2 (6 bases). From germline, CDR1 is SGHVS and CDR2 FNYEAQ. Between the trimmed V and J ends, which lost 3 bases and 7 bases, there was a span of 12 bases. The CDR3 is made up of 14 amino acids. The CDR3 loop is CASSLASEDGELFF. The CDR3 bases are TGTGCCAGCAGCTTGGCTAGCGAGGACGGGGAGCTGTTTTTT.

The table lists this clonotype with a few counts. This rearrangement joins TRBV7-9 to TRBJ2-7, with 12 bases matching TRBD1. V lost 5 bases to trimming and J lost 5 bases; unmatched junction nucleotides: 10. The CDR3 covers 16 residues. The V gene's germline CDR1 is SEHNR and CDR2 FQNEAQ (reference sequence). CDR3 in amino acids: CASSALGQGARNEQYV. In DNA form, the CDR3 reads TGTGCCAGCAGCGCCTTGGGACAGGGGGCCAGGAACGAGCAGTACGTC.

This clonotype was seen at least ten times. The rearrangement uses TRBV12-3 or TRBV12-4 and TRBJ2-6; 9 nucleotides line up with TRBD1. The CDR3 is made up of 17 amino acids. Germline trimming cut 1 base from V and 3 bases from J; bases unmatched to any gene: 4. The CDR3 protein is CASSLVGTGFGANVLTF. The CDR3, as DNA: TGTGCCAGCAGTTTAGTCGGGACAGGGTTTGGGGCCAACGTCCTGACTTTC.

This clonotype was counted a few times. The CDR3 coding sequence is TGCGCCAGCAGCCCAGGCATCGGACAGGGTGGTTGGGAGCAGTTCTTC. It yields the protein CASSPGIGQGGWEQFF. The chain has TRBV4-1 and TRBJ2-1, with 8 nucleotides matching TRBD1. CDR1 MGHRA and CDR2 YSYEKL come from the germline V gene. The CDR3 consists of 16 residues. After removal of 4 bases from V and 10 bases from J, the junction contained 15 bases not matched to a gene.

This clonotype was counted only a few times. The chain recombines TRBV12-5 with TRBJ1-6, with 7 bases lining up with TRBD1. The CDR3 runs to 16 residues. The V and J ends lost 1 base and 8 bases, in that order; junction bases with no gene match: 8. The germline gives CDR1 LGHNT, CDR2 FRNRAP. Here the CDR3 reads CASGLARRDSDSPLHF. CDR3 DNA sequence: TGTGCTAGTGGTTTGGCTCGGCGGGACAGCGATTCACCCCTCCACTTT.

This clonotype was detected a few times. The V and J genes are TRBV28 and TRBJ1-5; 9 bases match TRBD1. CDR3 length: 16 residues. Germline values: CDR1 MDHEN, CDR2 SYDVKM. V gave up 6 bases and J gave up 5 bases; unmatched junction bases: 11. CDR3 in amino acids: CASSPPRTGVYQPQHF. In nucleotides, the CDR3 is TGTGCCAGCAGCCCTCCCCGGACAGGGGTCTATCAGCCCCAGCATTTT.